The clone carrying this TCR beta chain was observed a few times. Its antigen is undetermined. The data belong to a study of beta chain features in type 1 diabetes. Regarding the study as a whole: When Type 1 diabetes patients were examined, their TCRB CDR3s proved moderately but significantly shorter in all four CD4+ subsets. Whether HLA type affects TCRB rearrangement stayed undetermined in the present work.

The germline CDR1 and CDR2 sequences are MNHNS and SASEGT. The CDR3 has 14 residues. Trimming removed 1 base from V and 1 base from J, with 7 bases in between. The study reverse transcribed the entire isolated RNA, so it sequenced expressed TCRB transcripts. For naive, central memory and regulatory T cell samples, reads averaged around 3.8 million. Produced via immunoSEQ multiplex PCR; TCRdb's table is partial and in-frame only. The table records around 40,000 clones, 55% to 70% of them present only once. Each sorted population was over 95% pure. This clonotype was sampled from a woman aged 25 to 39 in good health. V gene TRBV6-1 combines with J gene TRBJ2-5; D is unresolved. Sequencing was carried out using Tregs from blood. The DNA of the CDR3 is TGTGCCAGCAGTGAAGGAGGCAGCCAAGAGACCCAGTACTTC. The encoded protein is CASSEGGSQETQYF.